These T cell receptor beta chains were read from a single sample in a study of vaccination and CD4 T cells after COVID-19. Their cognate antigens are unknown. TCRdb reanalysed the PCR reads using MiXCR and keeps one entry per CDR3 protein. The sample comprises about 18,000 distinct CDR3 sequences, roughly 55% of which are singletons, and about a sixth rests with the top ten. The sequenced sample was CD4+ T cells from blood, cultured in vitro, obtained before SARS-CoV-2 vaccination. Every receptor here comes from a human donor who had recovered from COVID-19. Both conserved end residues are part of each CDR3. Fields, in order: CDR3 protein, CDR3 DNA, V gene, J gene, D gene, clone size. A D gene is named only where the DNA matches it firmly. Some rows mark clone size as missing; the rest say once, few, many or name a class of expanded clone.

CDR3aa: CASSSGGVGYTF
CDR3nt: TGTGCCAGCAGCAGTGGGGGGGTTGGCTACACCTTC
v_gene: TRBV11-3
j_gene: TRBJ1-2
d_gene: .
abundance: once

CDR3aa: CASRGGGAYEQYF
CDR3nt: TGTGCCAGCAGGGGAGGCGGTGCCTACGAGCAGTACTTC
v_gene: TRBV2
j_gene: TRBJ2-7
d_gene: .
abundance: .

CDR3aa: CASSTRLAGSYEQYF
CDR3nt: TGTGCCAGCAGTACCAGACTAGCGGGGTCCTACGAGCAGTACTTC
v_gene: TRBV6-2/TRBV6-3
j_gene: TRBJ2-7
d_gene: TRBD2
abundance: .

CDR3aa: CSAREAGGPTGELFF
CDR3nt: TGCAGTGCTAGAGAAGCGGGAGGGCCTACCGGGGAGCTGTTTTTT
v_gene: TRBV20-1
j_gene: TRBJ2-2
d_gene: TRBD2
abundance: few

CDR3aa: CATSDGSPLNYNEQFF
CDR3nt: TGTGCCACCAGTGACGGCTCTCCCCTTAATTACAATGAGCAGTTCTTC
v_gene: TRBV24-1
j_gene: TRBJ2-1
d_gene: .
abundance: .

CDR3aa: CASSLGHAGNEQFF
CDR3nt: TGTGCCAGCAGCTTAGGTCACGCGGGCAATGAGCAGTTCTTC
v_gene: TRBV7-2
j_gene: TRBJ2-1
d_gene: .
abundance: .

CDR3aa: CASSLAAGNYEQYF
CDR3nt: TGTGCCAGCAGCTTAGCGGCAGGGAACTACGAGCAGTACTTC
v_gene: TRBV7-2
j_gene: TRBJ2-7
d_gene: .
abundance: .

CDR3aa: CASSQALGTDTQYF
CDR3nt: TGTGCCAGCAGCCAAGCATTGGGCACAGATACGCAGTATTTT
v_gene: TRBV14
j_gene: TRBJ2-3
d_gene: .
abundance: .

CDR3aa: CASSLYRNTEAFF
CDR3nt: TGTGCCAGCAGCTTATACAGGAACACTGAAGCTTTCTTT
v_gene: TRBV7-3
j_gene: TRBJ1-1
d_gene: .
abundance: few

CDR3aa: CASGGRDTEAFF
CDR3nt: TGTGCCAGCGGAGGGAGGGACACTGAAGCTTTCTTT
v_gene: TRBV5-4
j_gene: TRBJ1-1
d_gene: .
abundance: .

CDR3aa: CASSWGQGEAFF
CDR3nt: TGTGCCAGCAGTTGGGGACAGGGTGAAGCTTTCTTT
v_gene: TRBV6-5
j_gene: TRBJ1-1
d_gene: TRBD1
abundance: .

CDR3aa: CASSLAGTPTYEQYF
CDR3nt: TGTGCCAGCAGCTTAGCGGGGACACCAACCTACGAGCAGTACTTC
v_gene: TRBV7-9
j_gene: TRBJ2-7
d_gene: .
abundance: few

CDR3aa: CASSWTSGGTDTQYF
CDR3nt: TGTGCCAGCAGTTGGACTAGCGGGGGCACAGATACGCAGTATTTT
v_gene: TRBV7-2
j_gene: TRBJ2-3
d_gene: TRBD2
abundance: .

CDR3aa: CSAHGGGIEKLFF
CDR3nt: TGCAGTGCTCACGGTGGGGGGATTGAAAAACTGTTTTTT
v_gene: TRBV20-1
j_gene: TRBJ1-4
d_gene: .
abundance: .

CDR3aa: CASRSDRGGRDGYTF
CDR3nt: TGTGCCAGCAGATCGGACAGGGGGGGAAGGGATGGCTACACCTTC
v_gene: TRBV7-2
j_gene: TRBJ1-2
d_gene: TRBD1
abundance: few

CDR3aa: CASSLERLAGMYEQYF
CDR3nt: TGTGCCAGCAGCTTAGAGCGCCTAGCGGGGATGTACGAGCAGTACTTC
v_gene: TRBV11-1
j_gene: TRBJ2-7
d_gene: TRBD2
abundance: .

CDR3aa: CASSEGRTALYGYTF
CDR3nt: TGTGCCAGCAGTGAAGGGAGGACAGCTCTCTATGGCTACACCTTC
v_gene: TRBV6-1
j_gene: TRBJ1-2
d_gene: .
abundance: .

CDR3aa: CAWRQGNNQPQHF
CDR3nt: TGTGCCTGGAGGCAGGGGAATAATCAGCCCCAGCATTTT
v_gene: TRBV30
j_gene: TRBJ1-5
d_gene: .
abundance: .

CDR3aa: CSARRALGNQPQHF
CDR3nt: TGCAGTGCTAGACGGGCCCTAGGAAATCAGCCCCAGCATTTT
v_gene: TRBV20-1
j_gene: TRBJ1-5
d_gene: .
abundance: few

CDR3aa: CASSPSQTRDTPQHF
CDR3nt: TGTGCCAGCAGCCCATCACAGACCAGGGATACCCCCCAGCATTTT
v_gene: TRBV7-2
j_gene: TRBJ1-5
d_gene: .
abundance: few

CDR3aa: CASSDSAGGPDTQYF
CDR3nt: TGTGCCAGCAGTGACTCGGCGGGAGGGCCAGATACGCAGTATTTT
v_gene: TRBV6-4
j_gene: TRBJ2-3
d_gene: TRBD2
abundance: .

CDR3aa: CASSLISQGAYEQYF
CDR3nt: TGTGCCAGCAGTTTAATCAGCCAGGGGGCCTACGAGCAGTACTTC
v_gene: TRBV28
j_gene: TRBJ2-7
d_gene: TRBD1
abundance: once

CDR3aa: CASSFGKDGGTDTQYF
CDR3nt: TGTGCCAGCAGCTTTGGGAAGGATGGAGGCACAGATACGCAGTATTTT
v_gene: TRBV12-1
j_gene: TRBJ2-3
d_gene: .
abundance: medium-sized

CDR3aa: CASSFPGANVLTF
CDR3nt: TGTGCCAGCAGCTTCCCCGGGGCCAACGTCCTGACTTTC
v_gene: TRBV7-2
j_gene: TRBJ2-6
d_gene: .
abundance: few

CDR3aa: CASLGTGAATSQGYTF
CDR3nt: TGTGCCAGCCTCGGGACAGGGGCCGCGACTTCACAGGGCTACACCTTC
v_gene: TRBV6-1
j_gene: TRBJ1-2
d_gene: TRBD1
abundance: .

CDR3aa: CASSPMTGASSYEQYF
CDR3nt: TGTGCCAGCAGCCCAATGACCGGGGCCAGCTCCTACGAGCAGTACTTC
v_gene: TRBV14
j_gene: TRBJ2-7
d_gene: .
abundance: .

CDR3aa: CASSSRGNTEAFF
CDR3nt: TGTGCCAGCAGTTCACGGGGGAACACTGAAGCTTTCTTT
v_gene: TRBV25-1
j_gene: TRBJ1-1
d_gene: .
abundance: .

CDR3aa: CASSPGTGGTPLHF
CDR3nt: TGTGCCAGCAGTCCCGGGACAGGGGGCACCCCCCTCCACTTT
v_gene: TRBV28
j_gene: TRBJ1-6
d_gene: TRBD1
abundance: .

CDR3aa: CASSSTPTSWAHRPLLYNEQFF
CDR3nt: TGTGCCAGCAGCTCCACACCGACTAGCTGGGCCCACAGACCTCTGCTCTACAATGAGCAGTTCTTC
v_gene: TRBV7-4
j_gene: TRBJ2-1
d_gene: TRBD2
abundance: .

CDR3aa: CASSRTSGSHEQYF
CDR3nt: TGTGCCAGCAGCAGGACGTCCGGGAGTCACGAGCAGTACTTC
v_gene: TRBV12-3/TRBV12-4
j_gene: TRBJ2-7
d_gene: .
abundance: .

CDR3aa: CASSYAGLETQYF
CDR3nt: TGTGCCAGCAGTTACGCGGGGCTAGAGACCCAGTACTTC
v_gene: TRBV6-2/TRBV6-3
j_gene: TRBJ2-5
d_gene: .
abundance: .

CDR3aa: CASSSGRSYGYTF
CDR3nt: TGTGCCAGCAGTTCGGGCAGATCCTATGGCTACACCTTC
v_gene: TRBV6-5
j_gene: TRBJ1-2
d_gene: .
abundance: .

CDR3aa: CANKAGGSNQPQHF
CDR3nt: TGTGCCAACAAAGCGGGTGGAAGCAATCAGCCCCAGCATTTT
v_gene: TRBV28
j_gene: TRBJ1-5
d_gene: .
abundance: .

CDR3aa: CSVKDGNQPQHF
CDR3nt: TGCAGCGTCAAGGACGGGAATCAGCCCCAGCATTTT
v_gene: TRBV29-1
j_gene: TRBJ1-5
d_gene: .
abundance: .

CDR3aa: CASWDFPYNEQFF
CDR3nt: TGTGCCAGCTGGGACTTCCCGTACAATGAGCAGTTCTTC
v_gene: TRBV27
j_gene: TRBJ2-1
d_gene: .
abundance: few

CDR3aa: CASSSPWSRGTEAFF
CDR3nt: TGTGCCAGCAGTTCCCCCTGGAGTAGGGGCACTGAAGCTTTCTTT
v_gene: TRBV6-2/TRBV6-3
j_gene: TRBJ1-1
d_gene: .
abundance: .